This is a list of T cell receptor beta chains from one sample in a study of identical twins. One entry per CDR3 protein results from TCRdb running MiXCR on the 5' RACE reads. Of 400,000 to 650,000 distinct CDR3 sequences in the sample, roughly 21% are singletons; the top ten hold roughly 0.9%. The same specimen was also included in a second study, on T cells expressing NK-cell markers.

The sequenced material came from CD4+ T cells sorted from blood. These receptors were collected from a woman under 30 in good health. The CDR3 runs from the conserved cysteine through the conserved F or W. The order of the fields is D gene, J gene, V gene, CDR3 length, clone size, CDR3 DNA, CDR3 protein. D genes are given only for firm matches. Where a row states a size, it is once, few, many or the class of an expanded clone; other rows omit it.

d_gene: -
j_gene: TRBJ1-2
v_gene: TRBV2
len: 15
abundance: once
CDR3nt: TGTGCCAGCACGGAACAGGGCTCTACTAACTATGGCTACACCTTC
CDR3aa: CASTEQGSTNYGYTF

d_gene: -
j_gene: TRBJ2-3
v_gene: TRBV24-1
len: 14
abundance: few
CDR3nt: TGTGCCACCAGTTGGTCCAGGGAGACAGATACGCAGTATTTT
CDR3aa: CATSWSRETDTQYF

d_gene: -
j_gene: TRBJ1-4
v_gene: TRBV9
len: 18
abundance: few
CDR3nt: TGTGCCAGCAGCGTAGCCCAAGAGTGGGGCCTCCTTAATGAAAAACTGTTTTTT
CDR3aa: CASSVAQEWGLLNEKLFF

d_gene: -
j_gene: TRBJ2-7
v_gene: TRBV12-3/TRBV12-4
len: 13
abundance: few
CDR3nt: TGTGCCAGCAGAGACAGGAACTCCTACGAGCAGTACTTC
CDR3aa: CASRDRNSYEQYF

d_gene: TRBD2
j_gene: TRBJ2-1
v_gene: TRBV9
len: 16
abundance: -
CDR3nt: TGTGCCAGCAGCGTAGACCTAGCGGGGGGTTACAATGAGCAGTTCTTC
CDR3aa: CASSVDLAGGYNEQFF

d_gene: -
j_gene: TRBJ2-1
v_gene: TRBV7-2
len: 16
abundance: many
CDR3nt: TGTGCCAGCAGCTTATTTCGAGGAACCGGTTACAATGAGCAGTTCTTC
CDR3aa: CASSLFRGTGYNEQFF

d_gene: -
j_gene: TRBJ2-5
v_gene: TRBV4-3
len: 13
abundance: -
CDR3nt: TGCGCCAGCAGCGCCAGGGGTGCGGAGACCCAGTACTTC
CDR3aa: CASSARGAETQYF

d_gene: TRBD2
j_gene: TRBJ2-7
v_gene: TRBV15
len: 15
abundance: many
CDR3nt: TGTGCCACCCGCCCGTTAGCGGGAGGTCCCTACGAGCAGTACTTC
CDR3aa: CATRPLAGGPYEQYF

d_gene: -
j_gene: TRBJ1-2
v_gene: TRBV7-9
len: 16
abundance: few
CDR3nt: TGTGCCAGCAGCGGGCAGTGGGTCGAAGAGAACTATGGCTACACCTTC
CDR3aa: CASSGQWVEENYGYTF

d_gene: TRBD1
j_gene: TRBJ2-7
v_gene: TRBV10-3
len: 14
abundance: once
CDR3nt: TGTGCCATCAGCCCGGGACAGGGGGGACACGAGCAGTACTTC
CDR3aa: CAISPGQGGHEQYF

d_gene: -
j_gene: TRBJ2-4
v_gene: TRBV6-1
len: 14
abundance: -
CDR3nt: TGTGCCAGCAGCCTACAGCGGGCCAAAAACATTCAGTACTTC
CDR3aa: CASSLQRAKNIQYF

d_gene: -
j_gene: TRBJ2-1
v_gene: TRBV12-3/TRBV12-4
len: 15
abundance: many
CDR3nt: TGTGCCAGCACCCTGACTGTAAGCTCCTACAATGAGCAGTTCTTC
CDR3aa: CASTLTVSSYNEQFF

d_gene: TRBD2
j_gene: TRBJ2-2
v_gene: TRBV5-4
len: 15
abundance: -
CDR3nt: TGTGCCAGCAGTCCAGCGGGGGGGCTCTCCGGGGAGCTGTTTTTT
CDR3aa: CASSPAGGLSGELFF

d_gene: -
j_gene: TRBJ1-6
v_gene: TRBV18
len: 18
abundance: many
CDR3nt: TGTGCCAGCTCACCACGGCAGCAGGGAAGGACCTATAATTCACCCCTCCACTTT
CDR3aa: CASSPRQQGRTYNSPLHF

d_gene: TRBD2
j_gene: TRBJ2-1
v_gene: TRBV20-1
len: 15
abundance: -
CDR3nt: TGCAGTGCTAGAATGAAGGTAGCGGGAGGATATGAGCAGTTCTTC
CDR3aa: CSARMKVAGGYEQFF

d_gene: -
j_gene: TRBJ2-7
v_gene: TRBV2
len: 13
abundance: once
CDR3nt: TGTGCCAGCAGTGATGGACAGACCTACGAGCAGTACTTC
CDR3aa: CASSDGQTYEQYF

d_gene: -
j_gene: TRBJ2-3
v_gene: TRBV29-1
len: 10
abundance: -
CDR3nt: TGCAGCGTTCTCTGGGGTACGCAGTATTTT
CDR3aa: CSVLWGTQYF

d_gene: TRBD2
j_gene: TRBJ2-3
v_gene: TRBV24-1
len: 15
abundance: many
CDR3nt: TGTGCCACCAGTGTAGGAGTAGCGGGGACAGATACGCAGTATTTT
CDR3aa: CATSVGVAGTDTQYF

d_gene: -
j_gene: TRBJ2-7
v_gene: TRBV20-1
len: 12
abundance: few
CDR3nt: TGCAGTGCTAGACCGGGGACCCACGAGCAGTACTTC
CDR3aa: CSARPGTHEQYF

d_gene: TRBD2
j_gene: TRBJ2-7
v_gene: TRBV4-3
len: 16
abundance: -
CDR3nt: TGCGCCAGCAGCCAAGGCCTCAGCGGGAGGTCCTACGAGCAGTACTTC
CDR3aa: CASSQGLSGRSYEQYF

d_gene: TRBD2
j_gene: TRBJ2-1
v_gene: TRBV14
len: 16
abundance: -
CDR3nt: TGTGCCAGCAGCCGCGGTAGGGCTAGCGGGAAACTTGAGCAGTTCTTC
CDR3aa: CASSRGRASGKLEQFF